This T cell receptor beta chain stems from a study of CD8 T cells in ankylosing spondylitis. This clonotype was recorded many times. Its target is unknown. The study, taken as a whole, reports: About 8 highly homologous variants made up a TCR beta motif that seemed to typify ankylosing spondylitis blood. It was reported that disease-linked clones were significantly enriched in matched ankylosing spondylitis synovial fluid.

Making use of molecular barcodes, quantitative 5'-RACE generated TCR beta libraries. One entry per CDR3 protein, called by TCRdb with MiXCR from the 5' RACE reads. The table lists about 300,000 distinct CDR3 sequences, more than 9% of them singletons. Germline V gives CDR1 SGHVS, CDR2 FQNEAQ. CDR3 size: 14 residues. V dropped 3 bases and J dropped 3 bases, with 12 bases sitting between them. The chain has TRBV7-8 and TRBJ2-7, with no clear D. What was sequenced was blood, either unsorted or a sorted T cell fraction (not recorded which). The sequence was collected from a female donor with ankylosing spondylitis or in good health (not recorded which). CDR3 sequence: CASSFPGPHYEQYF. CDR3 in DNA: TGTGCCAGCAGCTTCCCCGGGCCTCACTACGAGCAGTACTTC.